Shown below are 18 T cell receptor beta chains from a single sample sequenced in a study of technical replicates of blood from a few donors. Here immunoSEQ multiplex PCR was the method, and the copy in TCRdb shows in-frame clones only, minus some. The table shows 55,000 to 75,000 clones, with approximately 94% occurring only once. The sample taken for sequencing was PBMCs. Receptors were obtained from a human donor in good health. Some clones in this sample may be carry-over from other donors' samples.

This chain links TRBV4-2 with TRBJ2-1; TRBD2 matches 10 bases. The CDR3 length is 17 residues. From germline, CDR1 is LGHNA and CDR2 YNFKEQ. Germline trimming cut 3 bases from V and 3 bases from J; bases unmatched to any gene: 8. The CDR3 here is CASSQDGSGGYYNEQFF. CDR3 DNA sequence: TGTGCCAGCAGCCAGGACGGTAGCGGGGGGTACTACAATGAGCAGTTCTTC.

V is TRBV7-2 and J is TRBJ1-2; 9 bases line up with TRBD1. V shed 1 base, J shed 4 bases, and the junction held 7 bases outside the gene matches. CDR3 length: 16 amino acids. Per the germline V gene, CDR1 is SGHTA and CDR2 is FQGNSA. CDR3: CASSLEEGQGGYGYTF. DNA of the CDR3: TGTGCCAGCAGCTTAGAAGAGGGACAGGGTGGCTATGGCTACACCTTC.

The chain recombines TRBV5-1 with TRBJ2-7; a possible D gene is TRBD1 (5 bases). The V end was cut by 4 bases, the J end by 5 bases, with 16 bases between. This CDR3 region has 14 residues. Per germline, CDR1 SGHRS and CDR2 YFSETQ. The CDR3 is CASSIGVQLDEQYF. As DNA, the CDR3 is TGCGCCAGCAGCATAGGGGTTCAGTTGGACGAGCAGTACTTC.

CDR3 coding DNA: TGCAGCGTTGACAGGGGAAACACCGGGGAGCTGTTTTTT. It specifies CSVDRGNTGELFF. The J gene is TRBJ2-2, the V gene TRBV29-1, with D perhaps matching TRBD1 (6 bases). The CDR3 extends over 13 amino acids. Trimming removed 3 bases at V and 2 bases at J, with 7 bases between. Per the germline V gene, CDR1 is SQVTM and CDR2 is ANQGSEA.

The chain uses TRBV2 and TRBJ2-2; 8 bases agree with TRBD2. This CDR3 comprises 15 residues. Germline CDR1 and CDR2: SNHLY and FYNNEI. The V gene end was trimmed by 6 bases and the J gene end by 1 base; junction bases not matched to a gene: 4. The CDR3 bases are TGTGCCAGCAGAGGGAGCGGGAGGAACACCGGGGAGCTGTTTTTT. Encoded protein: CASRGSGRNTGELFF.

The CDR3 region is CASSLQLDYYNEQFF. The CDR3 bases are TGCGCCAGCAGCTTGCAACTAGACTACTACAATGAGCAGTTCTTC. This chain joins TRBV5-1 and TRBJ2-1; the D gene is possibly TRBD2 (5 bases). V shed 1 base and J shed 3 bases, with 11 bases lying between them. Germline V CDR1 and CDR2: SGHRS, YFSETQ. CDR3 length equals 15 residues.

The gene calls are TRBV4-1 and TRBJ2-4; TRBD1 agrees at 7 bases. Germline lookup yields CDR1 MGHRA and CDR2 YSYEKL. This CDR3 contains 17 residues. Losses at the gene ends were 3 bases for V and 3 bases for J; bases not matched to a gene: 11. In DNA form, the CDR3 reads TGCGCCAGCAGCCACCTCTACAGGGGAGAAGGCAAAAACATTCAGTACTTC. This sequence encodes CASSHLYRGEGKNIQYF.

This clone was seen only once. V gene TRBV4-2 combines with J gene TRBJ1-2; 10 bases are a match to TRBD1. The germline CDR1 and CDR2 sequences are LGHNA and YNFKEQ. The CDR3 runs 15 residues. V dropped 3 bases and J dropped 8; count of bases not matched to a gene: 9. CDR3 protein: CASSQPGQGNDGYTF. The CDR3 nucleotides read TGTGCCAGCAGCCAGCCGGGACAGGGGAATGACGGCTACACCTTC.

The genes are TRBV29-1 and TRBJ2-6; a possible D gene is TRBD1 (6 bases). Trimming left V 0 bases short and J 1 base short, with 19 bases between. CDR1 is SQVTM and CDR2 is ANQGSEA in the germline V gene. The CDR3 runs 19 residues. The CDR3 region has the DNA TGCAGCGTTGAAGATCGTGTGTCAGGGGTTAGGTCTGGGGCCAACGTCCTGACTTTC. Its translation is CSVEDRVSGVRSGANVLTF.

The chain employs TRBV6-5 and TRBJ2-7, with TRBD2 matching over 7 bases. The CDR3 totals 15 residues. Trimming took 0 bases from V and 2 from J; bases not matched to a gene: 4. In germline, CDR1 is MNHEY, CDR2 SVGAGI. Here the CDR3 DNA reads TGTGCCAGCAGTTACTCGGCTAGCGGAGCCTACGAGCAGTACTTC. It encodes CASSYSASGAYEQYF.

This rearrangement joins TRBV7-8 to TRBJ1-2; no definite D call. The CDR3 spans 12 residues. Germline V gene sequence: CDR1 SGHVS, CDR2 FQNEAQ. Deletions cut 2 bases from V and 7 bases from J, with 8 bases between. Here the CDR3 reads CASSLTIGGYTF. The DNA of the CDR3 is TGTGCCAGCAGCTTAACGATCGGTGGCTACACCTTC.

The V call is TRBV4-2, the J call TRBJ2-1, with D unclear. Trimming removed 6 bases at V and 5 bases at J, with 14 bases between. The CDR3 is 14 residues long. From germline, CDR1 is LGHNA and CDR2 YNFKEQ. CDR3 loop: CASSLRLSDNEQFF. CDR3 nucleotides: TGTGCCAGCAGTCTGCGTCTCAGCGACAATGAGCAGTTCTTC.

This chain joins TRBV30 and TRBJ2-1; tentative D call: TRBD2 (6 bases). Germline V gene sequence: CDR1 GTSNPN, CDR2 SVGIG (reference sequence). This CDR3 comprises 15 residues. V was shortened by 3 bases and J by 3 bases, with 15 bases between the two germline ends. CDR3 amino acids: CAWSGSGSIYNEQFF. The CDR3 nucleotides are TGTGCCTGGAGCGGGAGTGGGAGCATCTACAATGAGCAGTTCTTC.

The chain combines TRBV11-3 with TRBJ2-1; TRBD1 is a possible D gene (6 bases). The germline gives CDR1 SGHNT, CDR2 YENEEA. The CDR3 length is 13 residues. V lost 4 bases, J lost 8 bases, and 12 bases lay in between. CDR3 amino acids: CASSSPRQDEQFF. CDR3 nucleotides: TGTGCCAGCAGCTCCCCAAGACAGGATGAGCAGTTCTTC.

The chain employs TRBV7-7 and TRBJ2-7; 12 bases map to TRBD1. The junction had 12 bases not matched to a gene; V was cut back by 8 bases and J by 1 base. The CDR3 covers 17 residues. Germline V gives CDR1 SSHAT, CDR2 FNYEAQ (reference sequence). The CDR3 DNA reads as TGTGCCAGCCAGCCGGGACAGGGGGCAGAGGAATCCTACGAGCAGTACTTC. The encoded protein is CASQPGQGAEESYEQYF.

As DNA, the CDR3 is TGTGCCAGCACCAGAACAGGGGAATCTAACTATGGCTACACCTTC. It translates to CASTRTGESNYGYTF. The V gene is TRBV21-1, the J gene TRBJ1-2; TRBD1, the table's D call, was not compared with the DNA. TRBV21-1 is listed as a pseudogene. This CDR3 contains 15 residues.

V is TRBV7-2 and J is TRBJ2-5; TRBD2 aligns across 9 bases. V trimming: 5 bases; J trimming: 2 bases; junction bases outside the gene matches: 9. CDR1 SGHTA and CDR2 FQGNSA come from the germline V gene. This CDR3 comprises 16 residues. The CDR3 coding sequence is TGTGCCAGCAGCCGGATGGGACTAGCCAAACAAGAGACCCAGTACTTC. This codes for CASSRMGLAKQETQYF. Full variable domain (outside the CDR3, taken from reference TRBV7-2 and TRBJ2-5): GAGVSQSPSNKVTEKGKDVELRCDPISGHTALYWYRQSLGQGLEFLIYFQGNSAPDKSGLPSDRFSAERTGGSVSTLTIQRTQQEDSAVYLCASSRMGLAKQETQYFGPGTRLLVL.

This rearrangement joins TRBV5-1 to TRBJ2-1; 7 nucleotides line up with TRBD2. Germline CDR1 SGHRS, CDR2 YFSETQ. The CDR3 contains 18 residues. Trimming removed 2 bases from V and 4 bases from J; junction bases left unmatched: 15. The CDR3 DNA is TGCGCCAGCAGCTTTGCAGGGCGTCGCAGCGGGGTATACAATGAGCAGTTCTTC. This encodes CASSFAGRRSGVYNEQFF. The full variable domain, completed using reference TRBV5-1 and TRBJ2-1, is KAGVTQTPRYLIKTRGQQVTLSCSPISGHRSVSWYQQTPGQGLQFLFEYFSETQRNKGNFPGRFSGRQFSNSRSEMNVSTLELGDSALYLCASSFAGRRSGVYNEQFFGPGTRLTVL.